Below are 18 T cell receptor beta chains sequenced from a single sample in a study of blood T cells in healthy people across ages. A second PCR of about 7 to 12 cycles used a sample-barcoded 5' primer and a J-beta primer mix. TCRdb re-called the 5' RACE reads through MiXCR, storing one row per CDR3 protein. The data contain around 1,000,000 distinct CDR3 sequences, more than 30% of them singletons. Sequences were obtained from blood. The receptors stem from a man aged 18 to 30 in good health.

This clonotype has more than one count but fewer than ten. V usage is TRBV12-3 or TRBV12-4 and J usage is TRBJ1-2; D uncertain. V lost 7 bases to trimming and J lost 8 bases, with 14 bases between them. The CDR3 contains 12 residues. The CDR3 nucleotides are TGTGCCAGCACCCTCGGAGGGATCGGCTACACCTTC. It specifies CASTLGGIGYTF.

The CDR3 protein is CATSERDNGYTF. The CDR3 nucleotides read TGTGCCACCAGTGAGCGGGACAATGGCTACACCTTC. The V gene is TRBV24-1, the J gene TRBJ1-2; D possibly corresponds to TRBD1 (6 bases). Germline lookup yields CDR1 KGHDR and CDR2 SFDVKD. V was cut by 4 bases and J by 6 bases, with 8 bases left in between. There are 12 residues in the CDR3.

V gene TRBV28 combines with J gene TRBJ2-2; D unclear. This CDR3 has 15 residues. Germline V gives CDR1 MDHEN, CDR2 SYDVKM. Between the trimmed V and J ends, which lost 4 bases and 6 bases, there was a span of 15 bases. The CDR3 spells CASSYISEKAGELFF. The CDR3, as DNA: TGTGCCAGCAGTTACATTTCGGAGAAGGCCGGGGAGCTGTTTTTT.

The table lists this clonotype with a few counts. The chain has TRBV7-3 and TRBJ1-6; weak D call: TRBD1 (5 bases). CDR1 SGHTA and CDR2 FQGTGA come from the germline V gene. Trimming removed 1 base from V and 10 bases from J, with 14 bases in between. This CDR3 spans 15 amino acids. The CDR3: CASSLNGQGLSPLHF. CDR3 in DNA: TGTGCCAGCAGCTTAAACGGCCAGGGCCTCTCACCCCTCCACTTT.

V is TRBV12-3 or TRBV12-4 and J is TRBJ2-1; 11 bases are a match to TRBD2. V shed 1 base, J shed 2 bases, and the junction held 4 bases outside the gene matches. The CDR3 contains 17 residues. CDR3 in amino acids: CASSLGSGGATYNEQFF. In DNA form, the CDR3 reads TGTGCCAGCAGTTTAGGTAGCGGGGGGGCTACCTACAATGAGCAGTTCTTC.

The CDR3 sequence is CASSRGDSSTDTQYF. DNA for the CDR3: TGTGCCAGCAGCAGAGGGGACAGTAGCACAGATACGCAGTATTTT. The chain uses TRBV6-5 and TRBJ2-3; 7 nucleotides agree with TRBD1. V was clipped by 6 bases and J by 0 bases; unmatched bases: 6. The CDR3 totals 15 residues. Germline loops: CDR1 MNHEY, CDR2 SVGAGI.

This clonotype is a singleton in its sample. A read error may account for a junction end that differs from germline. The chain carries TRBV20-1 and TRBJ1-6; 8 bases map to TRBD1. CDR1 and CDR2 from the germline V gene are DFQATT and SNEGSKA (reference sequence). The CDR3 has 14 amino acids. The CDR3 spells CSARVGQENSPPHF. The CDR3 nucleotides are TGCAGTGCTAGAGTGGGACAGGAAAATTCACCCCCCCACTTT.

The V call is TRBV10-3, the J call TRBJ1-3; no clear D. Trimming left V 6 bases short and J 3 bases short, with 6 bases between. The CDR3 runs to 12 residues. CDR1 and CDR2 (germline): ENHRY, SYGVKD. CDR3 nucleotide sequence: TGTGCCATCAGCACTGTTGGAAACACCATATATTTT. Encoded protein: CAISTVGNTIYF.

This clonotype has only a few counts. This chain uses TRBV29-1 with TRBJ2-7; D is unresolved. V was clipped by 7 bases and J by 3 bases, with 10 bases between them. CDR1 and CDR2 from the germline V gene are SQVTM and ANQGSEA. The CDR3 is made up of 11 amino acids. The CDR3 region is CSGASDYEQYF. The CDR3 DNA reads TGCAGCGGGGCCTCGGACTACGAGCAGTACTTC.

This clonotype appeared a few times. The V call is TRBV12-3 or TRBV12-4, the J call TRBJ1-5, with 9 bases lining up with TRBD1. V lost 6 bases to trimming and J lost 6 bases; unmatched junction nucleotides: 3. This CDR3 contains 13 residues. The CDR3: CASRPTGGQPQHF. The CDR3 DNA reads TGTGCCAGCAGACCGACAGGGGGTCAGCCCCAGCATTTT.

The rearrangement links TRBV25-1 to TRBJ2-5, with 8 nucleotides matching TRBD1. Gene TRBJ2-4 matches the end of the DNA better, so the J call may be wrong. Germline CDR1 is MGHDK and CDR2 is SYGVNS. The CDR3 totals 13 residues. The CDR3 spells CASSEGQGGIQYF. The CDR3 nucleotides are TGTGCCAGCAGTGAAGGACAGGGTGGCATTCAGTACTTC.

In the case of this clonotype: An end of the junction does not agree with germline; a read error may underlie this. The rearrangement joins TRBV18 to TRBJ1-6; D is unclear. The CDR3 contains 15 residues. Germline CDR1 and CDR2: KGHSH and LQKENI. This CDR3 reads CASSPRESQNSPLHF. In DNA, the CDR3 is TGTGCCAGCTCGCCACGGGAGAGCCAAAATTCACCCCTCCACTTT.

There are many counts of this clonotype. The V and J genes are TRBV11-2 and TRBJ2-1, with a possible D match to TRBD2 (6 bases). The germline gives CDR1 SGHAT, CDR2 FQNNGV. V was shortened by 1 base and J by 0 bases, with 13 bases between the two germline ends. This CDR3 has 17 amino acids. This CDR3 is CASSLGSSASSYNEQFF. CDR3 nucleotides: TGTGCCAGCAGCTTAGGATCTAGCGCGAGCTCCTACAATGAGCAGTTCTTC.

The CDR3 region is CATSDSRGTTYNEQFF. In nucleotides, the CDR3 is TGTGCCACCAGTGATTCTCGCGGAACGACCTACAATGAGCAGTTCTTC. This chain links TRBV24-1 with TRBJ2-1, with D unclear. CDR1 and CDR2 (germline): KGHDR, SFDVKD. This CDR3 is built from 16 residues. Trimming left V 2 bases short and J 2 bases short, with 12 bases between.

This chain uses TRBV19 with TRBJ2-5; 9 nucleotides align to TRBD1. The CDR3 runs 14 residues. Germline assignment: CDR1 LNHDA and CDR2 SQIVND (reference sequence). J was trimmed by 6 bases and V by 8 bases; bases with no gene match: 10. The CDR3 region is CASDDRGAAKTQYF. In nucleotides, the CDR3 is TGTGCCAGTGACGACAGGGGGGCCGCCAAGACCCAGTACTTC.

This clonotype has only a few counts. The chain employs TRBV27 and TRBJ1-2, with D perhaps TRBD1 (5 bases). CDR1 and CDR2 (germline): MNHEY, SMNVEV (reference sequence). This CDR3 has 13 residues. The V and J ends lost 5 bases and 4 bases respectively, with 11 bases between them. The CDR3 DNA sequence: TGTGCCAGCAGTGCAGGGAAGATCTATGGCTACACCTTC. Amino acids: CASSAGKIYGYTF.

The table lists this clonotype with a few counts. This CDR3 reads CASSQGLQGGEAFF. The CDR3, as DNA: TGCGCCAGCAGCCAGGGCCTACAGGGGGGGGAAGCTTTCTTT. The chain uses TRBV4-3 and TRBJ1-1, with 8 bases fitting TRBD1. V was clipped by 3 bases and J by 8 bases; unmatched bases: 8. The CDR3 spans 14 residues. Per germline, CDR1 LGHNA and CDR2 YSLEER.

In this sample, this clonotype turned up once. The junction shows a germline mismatch at one end, possibly a read error. The chain joins TRBV6-2 or TRBV6-3 to TRBJ2-1; 12 bases fit TRBD2. The CDR3 runs to 17 residues. Germline V gives CDR1 MNHEY, CDR2 SVGEGT. CDR3 in amino acids: CVSTLRTSGDPRNEQFF. CDR3 bases: TGTGTCAGCACCCTACGGACTAGCGGGGACCCGCGCAATGAGCAGTTCTTC.